Listed below are T cell receptor beta chains from one sample, sequenced in a study of neurological immune-mediated disorders. MiXCR, applied by TCRdb to the 5' RACE reads, yields one record per CDR3 protein. Of 87,000 or so distinct CDR3 sequences listed, about 3.8% were seen once; the top ten hold 5.5% to 6.5%. Material for sequencing was PBMCs. The receptors stem from a woman younger than 35 with multiple sclerosis. CDR3s include the opening cysteine and the closing phenylalanine or tryptophan. D genes are given only for firm matches. Size is omitted from some rows. Given values are once, few, many or a class for expanded clones.

D gene: .; J gene: TRBJ2-7; clone size: many; V gene: TRBV7-8; CDR3 protein: CASSLVRGDEQYF; CDR3 DNA: TGTGCCAGCAGCTTAGTCAGGGGGGACGAGCAGTACTTC
D gene: .; J gene: TRBJ1-1; clone size: many; V gene: TRBV6-1; CDR3 protein: CASSQDVTEAFF; CDR3 DNA: TGTGCCAGCAGTCAGGATGTCACTGAAGCTTTCTTT
D gene: .; J gene: TRBJ1-6; clone size: many; V gene: TRBV5-1; CDR3 protein: CASSLLTANSPLHF; CDR3 DNA: TGCGCCAGCAGCCTCTTAACAGCGAATTCACCCCTCCACTTT
D gene: TRBD2; J gene: TRBJ2-7; clone size: .; V gene: TRBV2; CDR3 protein: CASSVRTSGTYEQYF; CDR3 DNA: TGTGCCAGCAGTGTACGGACTAGCGGGACCTACGAGCAGTACTTC
D gene: TRBD1; J gene: TRBJ1-1; clone size: many; V gene: TRBV29-1; CDR3 protein: CSVQLQGATEAFF; CDR3 DNA: TGCAGCGTTCAATTGCAGGGGGCAACTGAAGCTTTCTTT
D gene: .; J gene: TRBJ1-6; clone size: many; V gene: TRBV12-3/TRBV12-4; CDR3 protein: CASSLGLYNSPLHF; CDR3 DNA: TGTGCCAGCAGTTTAGGACTTTATAATTCACCCCTCCACTTT
D gene: TRBD2; J gene: TRBJ2-7; clone size: many; V gene: TRBV27; CDR3 protein: CASSFSGSFHEQYF; CDR3 DNA: TGTGCCAGCAGTTTTAGCGGGAGTTTCCACGAGCAGTACTTC
D gene: TRBD1; J gene: TRBJ1-3; clone size: many; V gene: TRBV7-8; CDR3 protein: CASSLRTGSGNTIYF; CDR3 DNA: TGTGCCAGCAGCTTAAGGACAGGGTCTGGAAACACCATATATTTT
D gene: .; J gene: TRBJ2-1; clone size: few; V gene: TRBV6-6; CDR3 protein: CASSYSMSWGVVGLTYNEQFF; CDR3 DNA: TGTGCCAGCAGTTACTCGATGTCGTGGGGTGTAGTGGGTCTAACCTACAATGAGCAGTTCTTC
D gene: TRBD1; J gene: TRBJ1-2; clone size: many; V gene: TRBV27; CDR3 protein: CASRDATGGNGYTF; CDR3 DNA: TGTGCCAGCAGGGATGCGACAGGGGGGAATGGCTACACCTTC
D gene: TRBD2; J gene: TRBJ2-1; clone size: few; V gene: TRBV5-6; CDR3 protein: CASSLQRGGYNEQFF; CDR3 DNA: TGTGCCAGCAGCTTGCAGCGGGGGGGTTACAATGAGCAGTTCTTC
D gene: .; J gene: TRBJ2-1; clone size: many; V gene: TRBV20-1; CDR3 protein: CSARPPGLLLHNEQFF; CDR3 DNA: TGCAGTGCTAGACCACCGGGACTCCTACTTCACAATGAGCAGTTCTTC
D gene: .; J gene: TRBJ2-3; clone size: many; V gene: TRBV6-5; CDR3 protein: CASSPSFSATDTQYF; CDR3 DNA: TGTGCCAGCAGTCCCTCCTTTTCGGCCACAGATACGCAGTATTTT
D gene: .; J gene: TRBJ2-1; clone size: many; V gene: TRBV6-1; CDR3 protein: CASSEGGQSYNEQFF; CDR3 DNA: TGTGCCAGCAGTGAAGGAGGACAATCCTACAATGAGCAGTTCTTC
D gene: .; J gene: TRBJ1-2; clone size: many; V gene: TRBV24-1; CDR3 protein: CATHNIRGYTF; CDR3 DNA: TGTGCCACCCACAACATACGCGGCTACACCTTC
D gene: .; J gene: TRBJ1-2; clone size: many; V gene: TRBV7-9; CDR3 protein: CASSGRGNYGYTF; CDR3 DNA: TGTGCCAGCAGCGGTAGGGGGAACTATGGCTACACCTTC